This is a list of T cell receptor beta chains from one sample in a study of blood T cell repertoires in COVID-19. The method was immunoSEQ multiplex PCR; TCRdb's version includes in-frame clones alone and lacks a portion of them. The table lists some 140,000 clones, approximately 84% of them singletons. Sequencing input: peripheral blood. The receptors derive from a woman older than 75 with acute or convalescent COVID-19. CDR3s include the opening cysteine and the closing phenylalanine or tryptophan. The D gene is left open where the match is weak. The listing skips clone size in some rows; elsewhere it reads once, few, many or a size class.

NA,NA,TRBJ2-3,TRBV7-9,CASSLAQLVLDTQYF,TGTGCCAGCAGCTTAGCGCAGCTAGTTTTAGATACGCAGTATTTT
NA,NA,TRBJ1-1,TRBV3-1/TRBV3-2,CASSPRATEAFF,TGTGCCAGCAGCCCCAGGGCGACTGAAGCTTTCTTT
NA,NA,TRBJ1-1,TRBV11-2,CASSLGIEGEAFF,TGTGCCAGCAGCTTAGGAATCGAGGGTGAAGCTTTCTTT
NA,NA,TRBJ2-2,TRBV5-6,CASSLISLQNTGELFF,TGTGCCAGCAGCTTGATAAGCCTTCAAAACACCGGGGAGCTGTTTTTT
NA,NA,TRBJ2-2,TRBV4-3,CASSQGPMTRSTGELFF,TGCGCCAGCAGCCAAGGCCCTATGACTCGATCCACCGGGGAGCTGTTTTTT
NA,NA,TRBJ2-4,TRBV5-4,CASSLGAGMNIQYF,TGTGCCAGCAGCTTGGGGGCAGGGATGAACATTCAGTACTTC
NA,NA,TRBJ1-5,TRBV7-2,CASSLGYSNQPQHF,TGTGCCAGCAGCTTAGGCTATAGCAATCAGCCCCAGCATTTT
TRBD2,once,TRBJ2-4,TRBV7-2,CASSQTSGNKNIQYF,TGTGCCAGCAGCCAGACTAGCGGCAACAAAAACATTCAGTACTTC
TRBD1,NA,TRBJ2-5,TRBV19,CASSIDRGETQYF,TGTGCCAGTAGTATCGACAGGGGCGAGACCCAGTACTTC
TRBD2,NA,TRBJ2-1,TRBV12-5,CASGLLRPGLIYNEQFF,TGTGCTAGTGGTTTGCTCCGTCCGGGACTAATATACAATGAGCAGTTCTTC
NA,NA,TRBJ2-5,TRBV19,CASRQFDRSQETQYF,TGTGCCAGTAGGCAGTTCGACAGATCCCAAGAGACCCAGTACTTC
TRBD1,NA,TRBJ2-7,TRBV19,CASSTPDRGHEQYF,TGTGCCAGTAGTACACCGGACAGGGGCCACGAGCAGTACTTC
NA,NA,TRBJ1-2,TRBV19,CASRAVSGSPHGYTF,TGTGCCAGTAGGGCCGTATCCGGGTCCCCCCATGGCTACACCTTC
NA,NA,TRBJ2-5,TRBV6-2/TRBV6-3,CASSWAGQETQYF,TGTGCCAGCAGTTGGGCAGGCCAAGAGACCCAGTACTTC
TRBD2,once,TRBJ2-7,TRBV2,CASSAGGLAVGYEQYF,TGTGCCAGCAGTGCAGGTGGACTAGCGGTAGGTTACGAGCAGTACTTC
TRBD1,NA,TRBJ2-5,TRBV30,CAWSRRGRETQYF,TGTGCCTGGAGTCGCAGGGGGCGAGAGACCCAGTACTTC
NA,NA,TRBJ1-5,TRBV10-3,CATAADSNQPQHF,TGTGCCACCGCGGCAGATAGCAATCAGCCCCAGCATTTT
NA,NA,TRBJ2-5,TRBV7-9,CASSLDVKETQYF,TGTGCCAGCAGCTTAGATGTCAAAGAGACCCAGTACTTC
TRBD1,once,TRBJ2-2,TRBV19,CASRAGGRNGELFF,TGTGCCAGTAGAGCAGGGGGCAGGAACGGGGAGCTGTTTTTT
NA,once,TRBJ2-7,TRBV20-1,CRPPRNYEQYF,TGCAGACCTCCCAGGAACTACGAGCAGTACTTC
TRBD2,NA,TRBJ2-7,TRBV27,CASSFGTSGTYEQYF,TGTGCCAGCAGTTTCGGGACTAGCGGCACCTACGAGCAGTACTTC
NA,NA,TRBJ1-3,TRBV15,CATSRGGSSGNTIYF,TGTGCCACCAGCAGAGGCGGAAGCTCTGGAAACACCATATATTTT
TRBD2,NA,TRBJ2-3,TRBV11-2,CASSPTGGGGQDTQYF,TGTGCCAGCAGCCCCACGGGGGGAGGCGGACAAGATACGCAGTATTTT
NA,NA,TRBJ1-4,TRBV9,CASSVDGWTELFF,TGTGCCAGCAGCGTAGATGGCTGGACAGAACTGTTTTTT
NA,NA,TRBJ2-5,TRBV14,CASSQVQGQETQYF,TGTGCCAGCAGCCAAGTGCAGGGGCAAGAGACCCAGTACTTC
NA,few,TRBJ1-1,TRBV30,CAWSHGGSDLEAFF,TGTGCCTGGTCTCACGGGGGATCCGACCTTGAAGCTTTCTTT
TRBD1,NA,TRBJ1-1,TRBV5-4,CASSRTGGTEAFF,TGTGCCAGCAGCCGGACAGGGGGCACTGAAGCTTTCTTT
TRBD2,NA,TRBJ2-2,TRBV4-1,CASSLSGGKTGELFF,TGCGCCAGCAGCTTAAGCGGGGGGAAGACCGGGGAGCTGTTTTTT
NA,once,TRBJ1-2,TRBV5-5,CASSSRGREAGYTF,TGTGCCAGCAGCTCTCGGGGCAGGGAGGCTGGCTACACCTTC
NA,few,TRBJ1-2,TRBV19,CASRARLNYGYTF,TGTGCCAGTAGGGCCCGACTGAACTATGGCTACACCTTC
NA,once,TRBJ2-4,TRBV20-1,CSASSFGKAKNIQYF,TGCAGTGCTAGTTCTTTCGGGAAGGCCAAAAACATTCAGTACTTC
TRBD1,few,TRBJ1-2,TRBV30,CAWSVPGQGIYGYTF,TGTGCCTGGAGTGTACCGGGACAGGGGATCTATGGCTACACCTTC
TRBD1,NA,TRBJ2-1,TRBV7-9,CASSFTGGRGNYEQFF,TGTGCCAGCAGCTTCACCGGAGGCAGGGGGAATTATGAGCAGTTCTTC
TRBD2,NA,TRBJ2-2,TRBV19,CASSFLAGTGELFF,TGTGCCAGTAGTTTTCTAGCGGGGACCGGGGAGCTGTTTTTT
NA,NA,TRBJ1-1,TRBV4-3,CASSQDGQTLNTEAFF,TGCGCCAGCAGCCAAGATGGACAGACCCTGAACACTGAAGCTTTCTTT
NA,NA,TRBJ2-1,TRBV5-1,CASSQESLRGLYNEQFF,TGCGCCAGCAGCCAGGAGTCATTGCGGGGCCTCTACAATGAGCAGTTCTTC
TRBD2,NA,TRBJ2-1,TRBV4-3,CASSQDPAGSRNEQFF,TGCGCCAGCAGCCAAGATCCAGCGGGGTCTAGAAATGAGCAGTTCTTC
NA,NA,TRBJ2-5,TRBV19,CASSTESRGGQYF,TGTGCCAGTAGTACCGAGTCTAGGGGCGGCCAGTACTTC
TRBD2,NA,TRBJ2-1,TRBV6-5,CASSYGGRVNEQFF,TGTGCCAGCAGTTACGGCGGGAGGGTAAATGAGCAGTTCTTC
NA,NA,TRBJ2-5,TRBV12-2,CASRKGVSGETQYF,TGTGCAAGTCGCAAAGGGGTATCGGGAGAGACCCAGTACTTC
NA,NA,TRBJ2-1,TRBV7-2,CASSLRTNLGFNEQFF,TGTGCCAGCAGCTTAAGGACTAATCTCGGATTCAATGAGCAGTTCTTC
NA,NA,TRBJ2-6,TRBV29-1,CSVVHRERPNVLTF,TGCAGCGTTGTTCACAGGGAACGACCCAACGTCCTGACTTTC
NA,few,TRBJ2-1,TRBV7-2,CASSLGFLGGVRYNEQFF,TGTGCCAGCAGCTTAGGGTTCTTGGGGGGAGTCAGATACAATGAGCAGTTCTTC
NA,NA,TRBJ1-1,TRBV18,CASSLIPGVGNTEAFF,TGTGCCAGCTCACTTATCCCGGGAGTGGGGAACACTGAAGCTTTCTTT
TRBD1,once,TRBJ1-5,TRBV6-2/TRBV6-3,CASSPGTGGLWGNQPQHF,TGTGCCAGCAGTCCCGGGACAGGGGGGTTATGGGGCAATCAGCCCCAGCATTTT
NA,NA,TRBJ2-5,TRBV5-1,CASSLDGGKQETQYF,TGCGCCAGCAGCTTGGATGGCGGGAAACAAGAAACCCAGTACTTC
TRBD1,NA,TRBJ2-2,TRBV5-6,CASSFRGRVTGELFF,TGTGCCAGCAGCTTCAGGGGGCGTGTGACCGGGGAGCTGTTTTTT
NA,NA,TRBJ2-3,TRBV15,CATSREAQGFTDTQYF,TGTGCCACCAGCAGAGAGGCCCAGGGTTTCACAGATACGCAGTATTTT
NA,NA,TRBJ2-1,TRBV13,CASSFARVGEQFF,TGTGCCAGCAGCTTCGCTCGAGTTGGTGAGCAGTTCTTC